This T cell receptor beta chain originates from a study of cytomegalovirus exposure and HLA in healthy donors. Study overall: Out of approximately 400 genotyped donors, less than 90% belonged to the Caucasian-associated ancestry cluster. Whole-study results and caveats: Previous analysis showed most TCR beta V segments were productive about 90% or about 30% of the time. What a later analysis reportedly showed was that an Asian-associated ancestry cluster had fewer N-insertions than the roughly 700-donor mean.

The CDR3 totals 13 residues. Germline V CDR1 and CDR2: SGHTA, FQGNSA. Trimming took off 5 bases at V and 9 bases at J, with 17 bases between the two ends. Researchers ran the PCR with 60 Vbeta and 13 Jbeta primers. The data were produced by immunoSEQ multiplex PCR, yet TCRdb's version contains in-frame clones alone and is incomplete. Altogether roughly 130,000 clones are present, about 66% being singletons, with the ten largest covering about 1.8%. Those who donated were healthy bone marrow donors. As concerns this clone: The antigen is unknown.

J is TRBJ2-7 and V is TRBV7-2; D may be TRBD1 (6 bases). This TCR derives from a male donor in good health and CMV-seronegative. The source material was PBMCs. The CDR3 nucleotides read TGTGCCAGCAGCCCGAACAGGGCCAGCGTGCAGTACTTC. Protein product: CASSPNRASVQYF.